The rows below give T cell receptor beta chains drawn from one sample of a study of blood T cell repertoires in COVID-19. The protocol was immunoSEQ multiplex PCR, while the TCRdb copy is restricted to in-frame clones and leaves out a portion. The table lists roughly 330,000 clones, about 87% of them singletons. The sample consisted of PBMCs or T cells enriched from blood (not recorded which). The receptors originated from a woman aged 30 to 39 who had recovered from COVID-19. The CDR3 runs from the conserved cysteine through the conserved F or W. A D gene is named only where the DNA matches it firmly. Only part of the rows carry a size: once, few, many, or a class if the clone is expanded.

- | - | TRBJ1-4 | 14 | TRBV11-2 | TGTGCCAGCAGCTTAGCGCCGTCCGGGGGGGAACTGTTTTTT | CASSLAPSGGELFF
- | - | TRBJ1-4 | 15 | TRBV13 | TGTGCCAGCAGCTTAGGGGCGGAAGGAACTGAAAAACTGTTTTTT | CASSLGAEGTEKLFF
- | - | TRBJ1-5 | 14 | TRBV5-6 | TGTGCCAGCAGCTTGGCAGGGCTCGAGCAGCCCCAGCATTTT | CASSLAGLEQPQHF
- | - | TRBJ1-2 | 11 | TRBV28 | TGTGCCAGCAGGCTCGGCGGTCCTCGGACCTTC | CASRLGGPRTF
- | - | TRBJ1-1 | 15 | TRBV2 | TGTGCCAGCAGGTGGGAGGGGGGGAGTGAGACTGAAGCTTTCTTT | CASRWEGGSETEAFF
- | TRBD2 | TRBJ2-1 | 16 | TRBV5-1 | TGCGCCAGCAGCTTCGGGGGGGTACACTCATACAATGAGCAGTTCTTC | CASSFGGVHSYNEQFF
- | TRBD1 | TRBJ1-4 | 12 | TRBV6-5 | TGTGCCAGCATGACAGGGAATCAAAAACTGTTTTTT | CASMTGNQKLFF
- | TRBD2 | TRBJ2-2 | 17 | TRBV19 | TGTGCCAGTAGTCCCAGGATAGCGGGGGGATGGGCCGGGGAGCTGTTTTTT | CASSPRIAGGWAGELFF
- | - | TRBJ2-1 | 15 | TRBV11-3 | TGTGCCAGCAGCTTAGAGTCAGGGCTAGGCAATGAGCAGTTCTTC | CASSLESGLGNEQFF
- | - | TRBJ1-1 | 11 | TRBV30 | TGTGCCTGGACGTCCGGGGGAGGAGCTTTCTTT | CAWTSGGGAFF
- | TRBD1 | TRBJ1-1 | 16 | TRBV7-8 | TGTGCCAGCAGCTTTCTGGGGGACAGGGGTAGCGCTGAAGCTTTCTTT | CASSFLGDRGSAEAFF
- | - | TRBJ1-6 | 22 | TRBV4-1 | TGCGCCAGCAGCCAAGAAGGGGCCCCCAGACCGACCGTTAGCTCCTATAATTCACCCCTCCACTTT | CASSQEGAPRPTVSSYNSPLHF
once | - | TRBJ1-2 | 15 | TRBV4-3 | TGCGCCAGCAGCCGAACAGACAGGAGCGGCTATGGCTACACCTTC | CASSRTDRSGYGYTF
once | - | TRBJ1-2 | 16 | TRBV9 | TGTGCCAGCAGCGCAGTCGACAGGTATGGTGTGAATGGCTACACCTTC | CASSAVDRYGVNGYTF
- | - | TRBJ1-1 | 14 | TRBV15 | TGTGCCACCAGCAGTGCCGCTTTAGTTCCTGAAGCTTTCTTT | CATSSAALVPEAFF
- | - | TRBJ1-4 | 13 | TRBV2 | TGTGCCAGCAGTCCGGACATAGGGAAAAAACTGTTTTTT | CASSPDIGKKLFF
- | TRBD1 | TRBJ1-2 | 15 | TRBV14 | TGTGCCAGCAGCCAAGGGAACAGGGGGTACTATGGCTACACCTTC | CASSQGNRGYYGYTF
few | TRBD2 | TRBJ2-5 | 15 | TRBV19 | TGTGCCAGTAGTATCAGCGGGGAGACCCAAGAGACCCAGTACTTC | CASSISGETQETQYF
- | - | TRBJ1-6 | 16 | TRBV5-1 | TGCGCCAGCAGCTTTGAGCTCTCGGCAGGGTTTTCACCCCTCCACTTT | CASSFELSAGFSPLHF
- | - | TRBJ2-3 | 11 | TRBV19 | TGTGCCAGTAGGATCGGAGATACGCAGTATTTT | CASRIGDTQYF
once | - | TRBJ1-1 | 15 | TRBV28 | TGTGCCAGCAAATCAGGGCCCGGGGGTGGCACTGAAGCTTTCTTT | CASKSGPGGGTEAFF
- | TRBD1 | TRBJ1-1 | 15 | TRBV19 | TGTGCCAGTAGTATGTCGGGACAGATGAACACTGAAGCTTTCTTT | CASSMSGQMNTEAFF
- | - | TRBJ2-4 | 14 | TRBV19 | TGTGCCAGTAGTATAGAGCAGGGGAAAAACATTCAGTACTTC | CASSIEQGKNIQYF
- | TRBD1 | TRBJ2-7 | 14 | TRBV2 | TGTGCCAGCAGATACTGGGACAGCAACTACGAGCAGTACTTC | CASRYWDSNYEQYF
- | - | TRBJ2-5 | 13 | TRBV6-5 | TGTGCCAGCAGCCACCGGGTCCAGGAGACCCAGTACTTC | CASSHRVQETQYF
- | - | TRBJ1-2 | 13 | TRBV5-6 | TGTGCCAGCAGCCTGGGAGTCCTAGAAGGCTACACCTTC | CASSLGVLEGYTF
- | TRBD1 | TRBJ1-2 | 15 | TRBV5-1 | TGCGCCAGCAGCTGGACCGGGACAGGGAGTTATGGCTACACCTTC | CASSWTGTGSYGYTF
- | TRBD1 | TRBJ2-2 | 14 | TRBV2 | TGTGCCACCTCAGTAGGGGGCTTCACCGGGGAGCTGTTTTTT | CATSVGGFTGELFF
few | - | TRBJ1-6 | 13 | TRBV27 | TGTGCCAGCAGAGCCTCCTATAATTCACCCCTCCACTTT | CASRASYNSPLHF
- | - | TRBJ1-5 | 18 | TRBV2 | TGTGCCAGCAGTGAACGAGACGGAACAATCAGCCCCGGGAACCCCCAGCATTTT | CASSERDGTISPGNPQHF
- | - | TRBJ1-3 | 14 | TRBV5-1 | TGCGCCAGCAGCTTGGACAGTCCTGGAAACACCATATATTTT | CASSLDSPGNTIYF
once | TRBD1 | TRBJ2-2 | 16 | TRBV9 | TGTGCCAGCAGCCCTGCGTCCAGACAGGGGCTCGGGGAGCTGTTTTTT | CASSPASRQGLGELFF
once | TRBD1 | TRBJ1-2 | 14 | TRBV5-4 | TGTGCCAGCAGCTTGTCGGGACAGGGGGATGGCTACACCTTC | CASSLSGQGDGYTF
- | TRBD1 | TRBJ1-5 | 15 | TRBV4-3 | TGCGCCAGCAGCCAGGGGACAGGGCCTTTCCAGCCCCAGCATTTT | CASSQGTGPFQPQHF
- | TRBD2 | TRBJ2-4 | 16 | TRBV6-1 | TGTGCCAGCAGTAAAGGACTAGCGGGGGGGCGGAACATTCAGTACTTC | CASSKGLAGGRNIQYF
- | TRBD1 | TRBJ2-3 | 15 | TRBV4-1 | TGCGCCAGCAGCCCCGGGACAGGGTCCCCAGATACGCAGTATTTT | CASSPGTGSPDTQYF
- | TRBD1 | TRBJ2-1 | 15 | TRBV10-3 | TGTGCCATCAGCAACCCGACAGGGAGCCCCAATGAGCAGTTCTTC | CAISNPTGSPNEQFF
once | - | TRBJ1-6 | 20 | TRBV6-4 | TGTGCCGGTGGACGTCGCCAACAGGGCCCCAAATACTCCTATAATTCACCCCTCCACTTT | CAGGRRQQGPKYSYNSPLHF
- | - | TRBJ1-1 | 13 | TRBV5-1 | TGCGCCAGCAAATTTGAGGGATTCACTGAAGCTTTCTTT | CASKFEGFTEAFF
- | - | TRBJ1-4 | 12 | TRBV19 | TGTGCAGGGACTGCAACTAATGAAAAACTGTTTTTT | CAGTATNEKLFF